The T cell receptor beta chain described here comes from a study of Ad26.COV2.S vaccination and SARS-CoV-2 variants. Study as a whole: Sample donor was a member of the COV1001 Ad26.COV2.S trial arm.

Turning to this clone: No antigen is known for it.

Whole-study findings and limits: The TCR-based breadth and depth measures might underestimate overall T cell responses. People given the vaccine had a wider spike-specific TCR breadth than placebo recipients did. Vaccine recipients and placebo recipients showed similar non-spike TCR breadth.

The CDR3 spans 16 residues. Germline CDR1 reads SGHTA; CDR2 reads FQGNSA. Deletions cut 0 bases from V and 4 bases from J, with 12 bases between. Method: immunoSEQ multiplex PCR; TCRdb's copy keeps in-frame clones and lacks some. The data hold around 500,000 clones, with 70% to 90% observed a single time. Treatment meaning: 15 to 20 received Ad26.COV2.S at low or high dose, single or two shots; a few received placebo; per-sample allocation not given. Samples analyzed were those drawn on day 63 after the first vaccine or placebo injection. The starting material was peripheral blood, obtained in a trial of Ad26.COV2.S vaccine versus placebo. The receptor comes from a person aged 18 to 65 who received the Ad26.COV2.S COVID-19 vaccine or a placebo. This chain connects TRBV7-2 to TRBJ2-2, with D maybe TRBD2 (7 bases). In DNA, the CDR3 is TGTGCCAGCAGCTTAGCGGGGGGGCGCGTCACCGGGGAGCTGTTTTTT. Amino acid sequence: CASSLAGGRVTGELFF.